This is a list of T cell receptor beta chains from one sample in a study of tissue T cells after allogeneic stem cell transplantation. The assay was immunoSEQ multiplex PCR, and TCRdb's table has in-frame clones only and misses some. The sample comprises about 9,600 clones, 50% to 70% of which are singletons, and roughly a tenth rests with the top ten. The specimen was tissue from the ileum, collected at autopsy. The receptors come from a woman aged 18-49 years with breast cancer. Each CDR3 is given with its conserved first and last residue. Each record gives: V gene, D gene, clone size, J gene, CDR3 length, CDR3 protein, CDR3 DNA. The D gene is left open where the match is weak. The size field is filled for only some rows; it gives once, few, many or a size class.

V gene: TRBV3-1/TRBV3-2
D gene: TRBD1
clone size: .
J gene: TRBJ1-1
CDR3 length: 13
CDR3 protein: CASSPQGGTEAFF
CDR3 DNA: TGTGCCAGCAGCCCTCAGGGGGGCACTGAAGCTTTCTTT

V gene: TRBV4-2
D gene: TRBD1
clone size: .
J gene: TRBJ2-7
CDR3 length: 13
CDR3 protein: CASSQYRGYEQYF
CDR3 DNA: TGTGCCAGCAGCCAATACAGGGGCTACGAGCAGTACTTC

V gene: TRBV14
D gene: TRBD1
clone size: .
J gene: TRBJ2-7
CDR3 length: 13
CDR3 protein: CASSRDRGYEQYF
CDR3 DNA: TGTGCCAGCAGCCGGGACAGGGGCTACGAGCAGTACTTC

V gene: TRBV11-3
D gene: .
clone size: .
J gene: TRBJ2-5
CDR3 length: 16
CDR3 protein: CASSLGSGSEQETQYF
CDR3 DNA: TGTGCCAGCAGCTTAGGATCTGGGTCAGAGCAAGAGACCCAGTACTTC

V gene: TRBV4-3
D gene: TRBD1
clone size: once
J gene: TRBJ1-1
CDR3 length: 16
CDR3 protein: CASSPSRRGQVTEAFF
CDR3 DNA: TGCGCCAGCAGCCCAAGTCGCAGGGGGCAAGTCACTGAAGCTTTCTTT

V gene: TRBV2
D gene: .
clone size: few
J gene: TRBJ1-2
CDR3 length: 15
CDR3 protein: CASGSTGKINYGYTF
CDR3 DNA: TGTGCCAGCGGGTCTACAGGGAAGATTAACTATGGCTACACCTTC

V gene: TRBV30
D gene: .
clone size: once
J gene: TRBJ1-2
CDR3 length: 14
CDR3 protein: CAWSVLGANYGYTF
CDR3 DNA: TGTGCCTGGAGTGTACTTGGGGCCAACTATGGCTACACCTTC

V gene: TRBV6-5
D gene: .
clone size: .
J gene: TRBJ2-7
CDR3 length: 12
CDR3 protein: CASRDSSYEQYF
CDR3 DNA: TGTGCCAGCCGGGACTCCTCCTACGAGCAGTACTTC

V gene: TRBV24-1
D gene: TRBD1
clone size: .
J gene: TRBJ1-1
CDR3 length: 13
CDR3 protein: CATSASGGNEAFF
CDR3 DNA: TGTGCCACCAGTGCGTCAGGGGGGAATGAAGCTTTCTTT

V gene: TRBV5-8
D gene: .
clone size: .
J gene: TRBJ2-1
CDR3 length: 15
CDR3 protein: CASSLWTSNYNEQFF
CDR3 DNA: TGTGCCAGCAGCTTGTGGACAAGCAACTACAATGAGCAGTTCTTC

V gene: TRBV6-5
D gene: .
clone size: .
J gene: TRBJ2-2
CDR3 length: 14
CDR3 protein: CASSYWASTGELFF
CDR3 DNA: TGTGCCAGCAGTTACTGGGCGAGCACCGGGGAGCTGTTTTTT

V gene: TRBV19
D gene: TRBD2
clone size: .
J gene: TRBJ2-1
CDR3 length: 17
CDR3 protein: CASSTTPGLADYNEQFF
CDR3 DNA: TGTGCCAGTAGTACCACTCCGGGACTAGCGGATTACAATGAGCAGTTCTTC

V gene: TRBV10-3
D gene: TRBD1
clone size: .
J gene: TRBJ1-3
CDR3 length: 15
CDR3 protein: CAISRDRDSGNTIYF
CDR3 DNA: TGTGCCATCAGTCGGGACAGGGACTCTGGAAACACCATATATTTT

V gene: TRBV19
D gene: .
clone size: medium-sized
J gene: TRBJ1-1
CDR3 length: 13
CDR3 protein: CASRMHVNTEAFF
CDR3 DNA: TGTGCCAGTAGAATGCATGTGAACACTGAAGCTTTCTTT

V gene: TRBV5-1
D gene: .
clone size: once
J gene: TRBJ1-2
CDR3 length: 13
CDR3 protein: CASSLGWTRGYTF
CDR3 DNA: TGCGCCAGCAGCTTGGGCTGGACGCGGGGCTACACCTTC

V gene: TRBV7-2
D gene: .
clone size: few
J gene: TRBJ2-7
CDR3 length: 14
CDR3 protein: CASSLYGSTHEQYF
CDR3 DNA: TGTGCCAGCAGCTTATACGGGAGTACCCACGAGCAGTACTTC

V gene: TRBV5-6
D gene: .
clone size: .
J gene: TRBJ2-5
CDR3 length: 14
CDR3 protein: CASRPLGGTETQYF
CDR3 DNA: TGTGCCAGCAGACCCCTTGGAGGCACAGAGACCCAGTACTTC

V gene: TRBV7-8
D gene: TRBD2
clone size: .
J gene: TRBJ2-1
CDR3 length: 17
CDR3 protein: CASSGKLAGESRAEQFF
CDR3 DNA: TGTGCCAGCAGCGGGAAGCTAGCGGGGGAGTCCCGGGCTGAGCAGTTCTTC

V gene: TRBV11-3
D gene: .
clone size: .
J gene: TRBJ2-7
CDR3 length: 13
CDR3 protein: CASSPGIGFEQYF
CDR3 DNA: TGTGCCAGCAGCCCCGGTATAGGGTTCGAGCAGTACTTC

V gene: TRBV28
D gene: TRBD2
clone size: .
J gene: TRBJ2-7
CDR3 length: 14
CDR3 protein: CASFEASGTYEQYF
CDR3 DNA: TGTGCCAGTTTTGAGGCTAGCGGGACCTACGAGCAGTACTTC

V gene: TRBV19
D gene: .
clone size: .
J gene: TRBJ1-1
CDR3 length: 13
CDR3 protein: CASSLHMNTEAFF
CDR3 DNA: TGTGCCAGTAGCCTCCACATGAACACTGAAGCTTTCTTT

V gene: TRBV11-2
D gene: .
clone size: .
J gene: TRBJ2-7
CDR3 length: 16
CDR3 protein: CASSSVFVGASYEQYF
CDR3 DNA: TGTGCCAGCAGCTCCGTCTTCGTCGGGGCTTCCTACGAGCAGTACTTC

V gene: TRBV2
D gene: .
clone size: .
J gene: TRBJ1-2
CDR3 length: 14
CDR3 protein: CASSAVQGTEGYTF
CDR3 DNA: TGTGCCAGCTCAGCAGTACAGGGTACGGAGGGCTACACCTTC

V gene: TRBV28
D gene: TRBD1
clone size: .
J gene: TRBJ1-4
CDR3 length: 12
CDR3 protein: CASGQGGEKLFF
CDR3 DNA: TGTGCCAGCGGACAGGGTGGTGAAAAACTGTTTTTT

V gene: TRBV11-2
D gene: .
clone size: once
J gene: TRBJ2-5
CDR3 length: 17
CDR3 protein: CASSLVRYRGGQETQYF
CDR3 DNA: TGTGCCAGCAGCTTGGTCCGTTATAGGGGGGGTCAAGAGACCCAGTACTTC

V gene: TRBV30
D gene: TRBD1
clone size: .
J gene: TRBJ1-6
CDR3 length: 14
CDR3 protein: CAWSGGQDNSPLHF
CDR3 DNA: TGTGCCTGGAGCGGGGGACAGGATAATTCACCCCTCCACTTT

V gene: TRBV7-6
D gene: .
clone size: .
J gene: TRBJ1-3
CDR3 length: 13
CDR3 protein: CASSTGYGNTIYF
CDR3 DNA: TGTGCCAGCAGCACAGGCTACGGAAACACCATATATTTT

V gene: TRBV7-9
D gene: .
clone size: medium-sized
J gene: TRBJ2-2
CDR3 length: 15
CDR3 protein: CASSPNRENTGELFF
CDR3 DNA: TGTGCCAGCAGCCCGAACAGGGAGAACACCGGGGAGCTGTTTTTT

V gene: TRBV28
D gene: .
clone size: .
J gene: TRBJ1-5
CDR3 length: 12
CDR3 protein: CASSAFNQPQHF
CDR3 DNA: TGTGCCAGCAGTGCCTTTAATCAGCCCCAGCATTTT

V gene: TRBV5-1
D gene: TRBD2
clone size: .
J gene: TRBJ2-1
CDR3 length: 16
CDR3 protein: CASSQGSGGSYNEQFF
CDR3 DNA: TGCGCCAGCAGCCAGGGGAGCGGGGGATCCTACAATGAGCAGTTCTTC

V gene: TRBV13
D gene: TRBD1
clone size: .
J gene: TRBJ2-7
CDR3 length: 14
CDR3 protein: CASSLGRGQAQIYF
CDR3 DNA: TGTGCCAGCAGCTTAGGCAGGGGGCAGGCGCAGATATACTTC

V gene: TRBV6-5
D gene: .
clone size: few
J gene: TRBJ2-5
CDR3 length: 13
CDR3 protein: CASSYIRRETQYF
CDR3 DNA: TGTGCCAGCAGTTACATTCGACGGGAGACCCAGTACTTC

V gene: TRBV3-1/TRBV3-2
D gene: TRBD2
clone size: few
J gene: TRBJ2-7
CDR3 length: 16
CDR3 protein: CASSARAGGLSYEQYF
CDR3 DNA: TGTGCCAGCAGCGCACGAGCGGGAGGCCTCTCCTACGAGCAGTACTTC

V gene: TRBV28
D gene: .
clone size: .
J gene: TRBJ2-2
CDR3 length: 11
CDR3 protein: CACAEAGELFF
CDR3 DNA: TGTGCCTGCGCAGAAGCCGGGGAGCTGTTTTTT

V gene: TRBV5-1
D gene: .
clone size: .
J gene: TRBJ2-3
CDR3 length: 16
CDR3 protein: CASSLDGGLGTDTQYF
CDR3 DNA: TGCGCCAGCAGCTTGGATGGAGGGCTCGGCACAGATACGCAGTATTTT

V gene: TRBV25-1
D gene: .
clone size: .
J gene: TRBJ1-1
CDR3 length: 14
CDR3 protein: CASSDLRRNTEAFF
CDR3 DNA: TGTGCCAGCAGTGATCTCCGGCGTAACACTGAAGCTTTCTTT

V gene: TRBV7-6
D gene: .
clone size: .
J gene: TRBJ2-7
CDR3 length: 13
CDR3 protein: CASSPRTSYEQYF
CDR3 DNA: TGTGCCAGCAGCCCCAGGACATCCTACGAGCAGTACTTC

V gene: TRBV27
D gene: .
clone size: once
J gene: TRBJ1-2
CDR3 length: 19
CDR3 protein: CASSLWGGTPMYRNYGYTF
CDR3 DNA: TGTGCCAGCAGTTTATGGGGCGGGACGCCCATGTACCGTAACTATGGCTACACCTTC

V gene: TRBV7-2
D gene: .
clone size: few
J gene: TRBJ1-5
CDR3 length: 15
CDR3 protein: CASSLDVSGNQPQHF
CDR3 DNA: TGTGCCAGCAGCCTGGACGTCTCCGGGAATCAGCCCCAGCATTTT

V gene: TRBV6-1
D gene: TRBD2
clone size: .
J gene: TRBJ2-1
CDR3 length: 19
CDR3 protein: CASSEELAGVFGAYNEQFF
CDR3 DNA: TGTGCCAGCAGTGAAGAGCTAGCGGGGGTGTTTGGCGCTTACAATGAGCAGTTCTTC

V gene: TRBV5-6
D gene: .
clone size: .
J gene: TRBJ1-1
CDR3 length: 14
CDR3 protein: CASSLVPRNTEAFF
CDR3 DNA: TGTGCCAGCAGCTTGGTACCCAGAAACACTGAAGCTTTCTTT

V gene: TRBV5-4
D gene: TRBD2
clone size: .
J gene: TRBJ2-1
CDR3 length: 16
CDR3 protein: CASSLAGASGYNEQFF
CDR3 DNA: TGTGCCAGCAGCTTGGCCGGGGCTAGCGGTTACAATGAGCAGTTCTTC

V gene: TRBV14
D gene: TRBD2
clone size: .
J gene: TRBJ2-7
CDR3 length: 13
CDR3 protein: CASSQELAGEQYF
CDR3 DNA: TGTGCCAGCAGCCAAGAGCTAGCGGGGGAGCAGTACTTC

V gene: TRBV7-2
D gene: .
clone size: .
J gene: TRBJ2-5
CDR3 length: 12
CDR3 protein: CASSSSRETQYF
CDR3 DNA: TGTGCCAGCAGCTCAAGCCGAGAGACCCAGTACTTC

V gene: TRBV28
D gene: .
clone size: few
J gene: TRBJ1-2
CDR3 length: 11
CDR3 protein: CASRTVYGYTF
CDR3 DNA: TGTGCCAGCAGGACGGTCTATGGCTACACCTTC

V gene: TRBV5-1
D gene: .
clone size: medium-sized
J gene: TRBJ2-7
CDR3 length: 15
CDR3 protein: CASSLDDGSSYEQYF
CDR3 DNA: TGCGCCAGCAGCTTGGACGACGGTAGCTCCTACGAGCAGTACTTC